Each of the 6 T cell receptor beta chains below was sequenced from the same sample in a study of PD-1 blockade in classical Hodgkin lymphoma. Generated by immunoSEQ multiplex PCR, the TCRdb table keeps only in-frame clones and is missing some. This table holds fewer than 20,000 clones, about 90% found once. Indicated time point: newly diagnosed, previously untreated cHL patient sample. The study purified CD4+ T cells from thawed PBMCs using magnetic negative selection. Sequenced sample: CD4+ T cells from blood. These receptors were taken from a human donor with classical Hodgkin lymphoma.

Details on this clone: The identical CDR3 is also encoded by other nucleotide sequences in the sample. The chain employs TRBV19 and TRBJ2-7, with D uncertain. Deletions cut 1 base from V and 4 bases from J, with 2 bases between. CDR3 size: 11 residues. Germline CDR1 is LNHDA and CDR2 is SQIVND (reference sequence). The CDR3, as DNA: TGTGCCAGTAGTATAGGGTACGAGCAGTACTTC. Amino acid sequence: CASSIGYEQYF.

This clone has just a few counts. The chain is built from TRBV11-2 and TRBJ2-7; 7 bases match TRBD2. This CDR3 has 14 amino acids. V lost 1 base to trimming and J lost 3 bases; unmatched junction nucleotides: 3. In germline, CDR1 is SGHAT, CDR2 FQNNGV. The CDR3 DNA reads TGTGCCAGCAGCTTAGGGGCTAGCGGCTACGAGCAGTACTTC. Translation gives CASSLGASGYEQYF.

This chain uses TRBV15 with TRBJ2-1; D not certain. V was pared by 0 bases and J by 10 bases, with 10 bases between. The germline CDR1 and CDR2 sequences are LNHNV and YYDKDF (reference sequence). This CDR3 has 13 amino acids. CDR3 bases: TGTGCCACCAGCAGAGATTCCCCCCAGGAGCAGTTCTTC. Its protein product is CATSRDSPQEQFF.

In regard to this clone: This CDR3 is also generated by other DNA sequences in the sample. The gene calls are TRBV20-1 and TRBJ2-3, with D possibly TRBD2 on 6 matching bases. With 5 bases removed from V and 6 bases from J, the gap between germline ends came to 6 bases. Germline CDR1 and CDR2: DFQATT and SNEGSKA (reference sequence). This CDR3 contains 10 residues. The CDR3 nucleotides read TGCAGTGCTGGGGGGGATACGCAGTATTTT. It encodes CSAGGDTQYF.

The chain employs TRBV5-6 and TRBJ2-1, with D perhaps assigned TRBD1 or TRBD2 (5 bases each). CDR1 is SGHDT and CDR2 is YYEEEE in the germline V gene. The CDR3 covers 18 residues. V was clipped by 4 bases and J by 5 bases, with 25 bases between them. CDR3 nucleotide sequence: TGTGCCAGCAGCGCCTTCGGTATTCGGGGTTTGGGGGACAATGAGCAGTTCTTC. Translating gives CASSAFGIRGLGDNEQFF.

This clone came up once. The chain recombines TRBV14 with TRBJ2-1; unclear D gene. The ends were cut back, 1 base at V and 13 bases at J, with 8 bases in the middle. Germline CDR1 reads SGHDN; CDR2 reads FVKESK. The CDR3 totals 11 residues. The CDR3 region is CASSQGTAQFF. In DNA, the CDR3 is TGTGCCAGCAGCCAAGGTACAGCCCAGTTCTTC.